This entry lists 3 T cell receptor beta chains sequenced from one sample in a study of cytomegalovirus exposure and HLA in healthy donors. The PCR employed 60 Vbeta primers together with 13 Jbeta primers. Profiling relied on immunoSEQ multiplex PCR, and the TCRdb table lists in-frame clones only, not all of them. The table includes about 120,000 clones, around 66% detected once. Input material: PBMCs. The receptors shown here come from a woman aged 40 to 50 in good health and CMV-seropositive.

The chain uses TRBV6-5 and TRBJ1-1; 9 positions match TRBD1. After removal of 6 bases from V and 8 bases from J, the junction contained 4 bases not matched to a gene. Looked up from germline, CDR1 is MNHEY and CDR2 is SVGAGI. The CDR3 runs to 12 residues. The CDR3 spells CASSRQGVEAFF. CDR3 DNA: TGTGCCAGCAGCCGACAGGGGGTAGAAGCTTTCTTT.

J is TRBJ1-2 and V is TRBV7-8, with D perhaps matching TRBD1 (6 bases). CDR3 size: 15 residues. V was clipped by 3 bases and J by 4 bases, with 15 bases between them. Germline CDR1 is SGHVS and CDR2 is FQNEAQ. The CDR3 sequence: CASSLATGHGYGYTF. For the CDR3, the DNA is TGTGCCAGCAGCTTGGCTACAGGGCACGGCTATGGCTACACCTTC.

This clone appeared a single time. CDR3 sequence: CASSSTSGTYIEQFF. The CDR3 coding sequence is TGTGCCAGCAGTTCTACTAGCGGGACGTATATTGAGCAGTTCTTC. V is TRBV27 and J is TRBJ2-1; TRBD2 aligns across 10 bases. The CDR3 has 15 residues. The V gene's germline CDR1 is MNHEY and CDR2 SMNVEV (reference sequence). V lost 4 bases, J lost 9 bases, and 9 bases stayed unmatched.